Sequencing of this TCR beta chain was carried out in a study of blood T cell repertoires in COVID-19. Profiled with immunoSEQ multiplex PCR; TCRdb holds only in-frame clones, not every one. The repertoire consists of roughly 430,000 clones, with approximately 91% occurring once and the leading ten covering approximately 1.3%. CDR1 MGHDK and CDR2 SYGVNS come from the germline V gene. Between the trimmed V and J ends, which lost 2 bases and 5 bases, there was a span of 9 bases. There are 14 residues in the CDR3. The chain employs TRBV25-1 and TRBJ2-2, with no clear D. The material sequenced was PBMCs or T cells enriched from blood (not recorded which). This sequence was found in a woman aged 18-35 years who had been exposed to COVID-19. CDR3 loop: CASSETSGTGELFF. The CDR3 DNA reads TGTGCCAGCAGTGAAACATCAGGAACCGGGGAGCTGTTTTTT. The full variable domain, completed using reference TRBV25-1 and TRBJ2-2, is EADIYQTPRYLVIGTGKKITLECSQTMGHDKMYWYQQDPGMELHLIHYSYGVNSTEKGDLSSESTVSRIRTEHFPLTLESARPSHTSQYLCASSETSGTGELFFGEGSRLTVL.